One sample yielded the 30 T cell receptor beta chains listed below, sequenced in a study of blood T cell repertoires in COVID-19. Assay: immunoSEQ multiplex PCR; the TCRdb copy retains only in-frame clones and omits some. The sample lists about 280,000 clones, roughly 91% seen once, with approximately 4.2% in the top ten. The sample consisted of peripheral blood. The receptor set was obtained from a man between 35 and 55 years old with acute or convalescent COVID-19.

This chain's CDR3 is CASRRGQGYTEAFF. In nucleotides, the CDR3 is TGTGCCAGCAGGAGGGGACAGGGGTACACTGAAGCTTTCTTT. The chain links TRBV5-8 to TRBJ1-1, with 10 bases matching TRBD1. The ends lost 5 bases at V and 3 bases at J; junction bases unmatched: 4. The CDR3 totals 14 residues. Germline loops: CDR1 SGHTS, CDR2 YDEGEE.

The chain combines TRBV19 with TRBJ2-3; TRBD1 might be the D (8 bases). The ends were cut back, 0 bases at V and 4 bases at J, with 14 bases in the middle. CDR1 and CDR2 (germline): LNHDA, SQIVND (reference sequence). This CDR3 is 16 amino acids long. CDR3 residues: CASSIDFTGGADTQYF. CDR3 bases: TGTGCCAGTAGTATAGATTTTACAGGGGGGGCAGATACGCAGTATTTT.

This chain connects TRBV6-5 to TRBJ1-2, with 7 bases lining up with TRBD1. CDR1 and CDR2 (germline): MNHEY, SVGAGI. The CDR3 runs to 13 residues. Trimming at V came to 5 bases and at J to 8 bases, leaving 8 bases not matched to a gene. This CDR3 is CASSIQRTGGYTF. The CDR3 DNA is TGTGCCAGCAGTATCCAGCGGACAGGCGGCTACACCTTC.

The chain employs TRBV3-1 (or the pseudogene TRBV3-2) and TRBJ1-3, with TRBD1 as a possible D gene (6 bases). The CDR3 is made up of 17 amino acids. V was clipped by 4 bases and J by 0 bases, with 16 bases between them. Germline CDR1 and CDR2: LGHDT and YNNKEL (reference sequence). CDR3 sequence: CASSPIGQIISGNTIYF. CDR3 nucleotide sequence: TGTGCCAGCAGCCCGATAGGACAGATTATCTCTGGAAACACCATATATTTT.

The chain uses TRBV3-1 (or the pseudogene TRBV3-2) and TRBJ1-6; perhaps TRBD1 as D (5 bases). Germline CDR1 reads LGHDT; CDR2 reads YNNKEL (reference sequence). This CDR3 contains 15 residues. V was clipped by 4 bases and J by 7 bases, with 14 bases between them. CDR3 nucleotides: TGTGCCAGCAGCCTGAGCGGGACCCCGAATTCACCCCTCCACTTT. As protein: CASSLSGTPNSPLHF.

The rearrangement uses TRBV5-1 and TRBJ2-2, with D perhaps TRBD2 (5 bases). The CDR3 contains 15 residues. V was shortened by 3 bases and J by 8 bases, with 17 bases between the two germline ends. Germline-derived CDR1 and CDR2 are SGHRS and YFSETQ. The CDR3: CASSWREGPGGELFF. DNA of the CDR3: TGCGCCAGCAGCTGGCGCGAGGGCCCCGGAGGGGAGCTGTTTTTT.

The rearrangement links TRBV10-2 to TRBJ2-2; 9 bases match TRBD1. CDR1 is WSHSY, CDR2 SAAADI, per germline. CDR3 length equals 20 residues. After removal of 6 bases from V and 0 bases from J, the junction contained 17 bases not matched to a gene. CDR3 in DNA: TGCGCCAGCAGCGAACTCCCCGGGACAGGGATTCTATCGAACACCGGGGAGCTGTTTTTT. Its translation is CASSELPGTGILSNTGELFF.

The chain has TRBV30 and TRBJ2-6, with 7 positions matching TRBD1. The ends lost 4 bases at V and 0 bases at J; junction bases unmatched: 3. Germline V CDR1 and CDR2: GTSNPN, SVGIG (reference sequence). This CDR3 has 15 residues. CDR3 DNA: TGTGCCTGGAACGGGACAGCCTCTGGGGCCAACGTCCTGACTTTC. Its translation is CAWNGTASGANVLTF.

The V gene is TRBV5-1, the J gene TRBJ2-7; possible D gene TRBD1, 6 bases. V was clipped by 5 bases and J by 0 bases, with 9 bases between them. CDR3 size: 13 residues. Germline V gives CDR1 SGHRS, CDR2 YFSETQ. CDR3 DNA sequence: TGCGCCAGCAGACCGGACAGCTCCTACGAGCAGTACTTC. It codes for CASRPDSSYEQYF.

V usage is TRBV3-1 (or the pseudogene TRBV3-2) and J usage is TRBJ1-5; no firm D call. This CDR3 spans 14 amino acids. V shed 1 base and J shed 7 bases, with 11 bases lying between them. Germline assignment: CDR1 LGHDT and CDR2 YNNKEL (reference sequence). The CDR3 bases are TGTGCCAGCAGCCAAGGGGTGGGCTCCCAGCCCCAGCATTTT. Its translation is CASSQGVGSQPQHF.

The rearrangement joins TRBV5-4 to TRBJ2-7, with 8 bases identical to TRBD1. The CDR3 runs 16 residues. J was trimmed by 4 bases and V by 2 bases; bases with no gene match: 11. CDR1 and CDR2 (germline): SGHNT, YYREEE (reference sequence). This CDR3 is CASSLGLGTGPYEQYF. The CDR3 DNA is TGTGCCAGCAGCTTAGGTCTTGGGACAGGACCATACGAGCAGTACTTC.

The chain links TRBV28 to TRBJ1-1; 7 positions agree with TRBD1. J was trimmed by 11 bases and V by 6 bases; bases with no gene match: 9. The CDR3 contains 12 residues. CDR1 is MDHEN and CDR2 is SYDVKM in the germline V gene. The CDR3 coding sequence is TGTGCCAGCAGCCCTGGGACAGTGGATGCTTTCTTT. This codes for CASSPGTVDAFF.

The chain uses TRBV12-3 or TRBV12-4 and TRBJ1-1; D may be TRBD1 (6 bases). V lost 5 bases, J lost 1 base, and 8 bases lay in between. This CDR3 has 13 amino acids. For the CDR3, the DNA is TGTGCCAGCAGTGGGACAACGAACACTGAAGCTTTCTTT. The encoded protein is CASSGTTNTEAFF.

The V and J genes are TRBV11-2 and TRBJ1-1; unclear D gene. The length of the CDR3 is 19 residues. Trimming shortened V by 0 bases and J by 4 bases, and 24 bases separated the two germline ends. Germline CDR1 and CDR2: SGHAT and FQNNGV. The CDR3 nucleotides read TGTGCCAGCAGCTTAGATTTAGGGAGGACGGGAGGAGATGGCACTGAAGCTTTCTTT. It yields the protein CASSLDLGRTGGDGTEAFF. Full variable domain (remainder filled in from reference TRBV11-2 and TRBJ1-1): EAGVAQSPRYKIIEKRQSVAFWCNPISGHATLYWYQQILGQGPKLLIQFQNNGVVDDSQLPKDRFSAERLKGVDSTLKIQPAKLEDSAVYLCASSLDLGRTGGDGTEAFFGQGTRLTVV.

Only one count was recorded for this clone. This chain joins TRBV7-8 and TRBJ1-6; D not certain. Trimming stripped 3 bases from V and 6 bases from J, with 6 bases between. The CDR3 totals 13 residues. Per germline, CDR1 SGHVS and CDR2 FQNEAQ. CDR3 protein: CASSLSGNSPLHF. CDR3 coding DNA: TGTGCCAGCAGCTTGTCCGGTAATTCACCCCTCCACTTT.

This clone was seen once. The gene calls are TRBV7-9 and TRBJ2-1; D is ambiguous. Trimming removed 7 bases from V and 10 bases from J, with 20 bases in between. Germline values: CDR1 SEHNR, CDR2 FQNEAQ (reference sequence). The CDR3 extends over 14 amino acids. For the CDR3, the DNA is TGTGCCAGCAACGAAGCCGGAGCCCGTAAGGAGCAGTTCTTC. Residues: CASNEAGARKEQFF.

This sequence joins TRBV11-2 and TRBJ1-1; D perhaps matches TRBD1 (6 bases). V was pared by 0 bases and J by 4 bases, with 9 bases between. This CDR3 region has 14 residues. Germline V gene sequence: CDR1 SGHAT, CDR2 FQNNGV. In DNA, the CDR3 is TGTGCCAGCAGCTTAGATCGCAGGGGCACTGAAGCTTTCTTT. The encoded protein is CASSLDRRGTEAFF.

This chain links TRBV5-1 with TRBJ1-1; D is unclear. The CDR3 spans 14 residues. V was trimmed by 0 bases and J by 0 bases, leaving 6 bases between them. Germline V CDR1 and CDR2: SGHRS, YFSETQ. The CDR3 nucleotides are TGCGCCAGCAGCTTGGTAGAGTTGAACACTGAAGCTTTCTTT. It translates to CASSLVELNTEAFF.

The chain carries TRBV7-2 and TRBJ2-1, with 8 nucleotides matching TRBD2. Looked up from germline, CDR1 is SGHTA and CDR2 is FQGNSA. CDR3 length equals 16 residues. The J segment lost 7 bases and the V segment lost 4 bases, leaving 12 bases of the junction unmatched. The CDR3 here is CASSSLAGGLSNEQFF. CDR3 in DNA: TGTGCCAGCAGCTCCCTCGCGGGGGGCCTGTCTAATGAGCAGTTCTTC.

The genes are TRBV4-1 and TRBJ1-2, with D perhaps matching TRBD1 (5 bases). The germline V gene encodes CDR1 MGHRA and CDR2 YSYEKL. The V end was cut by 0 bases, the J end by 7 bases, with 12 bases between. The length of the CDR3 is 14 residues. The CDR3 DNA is TGCGCCAGCAGCCAAGAATCCCCGGGGGTTGGCTACACCTTC. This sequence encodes CASSQESPGVGYTF.

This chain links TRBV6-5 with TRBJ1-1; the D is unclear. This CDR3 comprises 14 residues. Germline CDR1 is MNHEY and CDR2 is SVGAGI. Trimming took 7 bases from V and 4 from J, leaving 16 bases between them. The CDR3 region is CASILTVSGTEAFF. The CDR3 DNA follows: TGTGCCAGCATTTTGACGGTCTCAGGCACTGAAGCTTTCTTT.

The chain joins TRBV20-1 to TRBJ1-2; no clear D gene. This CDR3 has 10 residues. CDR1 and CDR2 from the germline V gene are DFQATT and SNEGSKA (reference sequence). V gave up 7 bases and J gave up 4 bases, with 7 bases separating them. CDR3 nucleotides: TGCAGTGTTAACAGCTATGGCTACACCTTC. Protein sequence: CSVNSYGYTF.

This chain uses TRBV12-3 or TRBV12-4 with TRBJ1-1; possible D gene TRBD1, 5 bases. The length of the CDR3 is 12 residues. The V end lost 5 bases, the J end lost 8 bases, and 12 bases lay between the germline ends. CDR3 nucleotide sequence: TGTGCCAGCAGTCTCGGACAATCAGAAGCTTTCTTT. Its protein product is CASSLGQSEAFF.

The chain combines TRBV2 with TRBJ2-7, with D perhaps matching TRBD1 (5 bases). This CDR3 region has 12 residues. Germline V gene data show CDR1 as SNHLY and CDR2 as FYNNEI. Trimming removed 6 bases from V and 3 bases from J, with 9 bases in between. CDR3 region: CASRDDSYEQYF. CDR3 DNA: TGTGCCAGCAGGGACGACAGCTACGAGCAGTACTTC.

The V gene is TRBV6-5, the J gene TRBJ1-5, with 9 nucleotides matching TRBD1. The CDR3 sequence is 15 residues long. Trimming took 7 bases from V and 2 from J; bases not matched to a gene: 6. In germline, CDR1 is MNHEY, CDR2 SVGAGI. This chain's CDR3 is CASIFWTGGNQPQHF. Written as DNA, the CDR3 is TGTGCCAGCATTTTTTGGACAGGGGGCAATCAGCCCCAGCATTTT.

CDR3 residues: CASSLGAPYNEQFF. Here the CDR3 DNA reads TGTGCCAGCAGCTTAGGAGCCCCTTACAATGAGCAGTTCTTC. The chain carries TRBV13 and TRBJ2-1; D remains unclear. Per the germline V gene, CDR1 is PRHDT and CDR2 is FYEKMQ (reference sequence). There are 14 residues in the CDR3. The V and J ends lost 0 bases and 4 bases respectively, with 7 bases between them.

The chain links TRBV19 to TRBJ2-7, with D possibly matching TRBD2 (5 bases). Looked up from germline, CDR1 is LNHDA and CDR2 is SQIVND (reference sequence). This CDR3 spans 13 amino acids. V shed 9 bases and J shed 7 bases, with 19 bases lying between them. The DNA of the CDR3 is TGTGCCAGCACCGGAGGTGCTTCTAGGGAGCAGTACTTC. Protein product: CASTGGASREQYF.

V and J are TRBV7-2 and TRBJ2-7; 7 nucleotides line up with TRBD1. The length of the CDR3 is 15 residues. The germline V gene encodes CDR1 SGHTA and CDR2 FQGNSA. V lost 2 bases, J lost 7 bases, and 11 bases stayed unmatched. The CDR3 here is CASSLMGTDYEEQYF. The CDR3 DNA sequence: TGTGCCAGCAGCTTAATGGGGACAGACTACGAGGAGCAGTACTTC.

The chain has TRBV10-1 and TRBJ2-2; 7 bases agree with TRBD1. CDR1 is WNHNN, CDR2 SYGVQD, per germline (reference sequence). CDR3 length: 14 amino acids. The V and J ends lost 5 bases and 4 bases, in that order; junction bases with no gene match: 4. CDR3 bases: TGCGCCAGCAGTCCGGACAGGTCCACCGGGGAGCTGTTTTTT. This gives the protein CASSPDRSTGELFF.

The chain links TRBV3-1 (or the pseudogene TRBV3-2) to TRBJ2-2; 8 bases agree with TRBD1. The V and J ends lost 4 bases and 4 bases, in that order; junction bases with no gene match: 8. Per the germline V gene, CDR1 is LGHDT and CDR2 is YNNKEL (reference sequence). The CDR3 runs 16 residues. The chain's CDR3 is CASSRRQGFSTGELFF. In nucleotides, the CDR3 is TGTGCCAGCAGCCGTAGACAGGGGTTTAGCACCGGGGAGCTGTTTTTT.